This T cell receptor (beta chain) was retrieved from a study of T-cell reconstitution after alpha-beta-depleted transplantation in children. Trimming stripped 5 bases from V and 0 bases from J, with 14 bases between. Germline values: CDR1 DFQATT, CDR2 SNEGSKA (reference sequence). This CDR3 comprises 14 residues. There are many counts of this clonotype. This sample's TCRbeta library carried unique molecular identifier barcodes. One entry per CDR3 protein, called by TCRdb with MiXCR from the PCR reads. The data contain 15,000 to 20,000 distinct CDR3 sequences, roughly 4.7% of them seen just once; the ten biggest clones take up around 7.2%.

The sample consisted of PBMCs, taken before TCRalphabeta/CD19-depleted stem cell transplant. The rearrangement uses TRBV20-1 and TRBJ2-7; D possibly matches TRBD1 or TRBD2 (5 bases each). The sequence was collected from a boy younger than 18 with acute lymphoblastic leukemia, due to receive a stem cell transplant. The CDR3: CSAEGNVGSYEQYF. For the CDR3, the DNA is TGCAGTGCTGAGGGGAACGTGGGCTCCTACGAGCAGTACTTC.